Following are 3 T cell receptor beta chains from one sample sequenced in a study of blood T cell repertoires in COVID-19. Using immunoSEQ multiplex PCR, the repertoire was profiled, and TCRdb retains in-frame clones only, with some absent. The table shows about 14,000 clones, with about four fifths occurring only once. The sample taken for sequencing was peripheral blood. The receptors here all came from a man over 45 with active COVID-19.

The genes are TRBV27 and TRBJ2-1; tentatively, D is TRBD1 (5 bases). Trimming removed 3 bases from V and 9 bases from J, with 12 bases in between. This CDR3 contains 13 residues. Germline V gene data show CDR1 as MNHEY and CDR2 as SMNVEV (reference sequence). The CDR3 reads CASSFGQGIEQFF. Written as DNA, the CDR3 is TGTGCCAGCAGTTTCGGGCAGGGAATTGAGCAGTTCTTC.

V and J are TRBV7-9 and TRBJ2-3; 7 nucleotides line up with TRBD2. The CDR3 length is 14 residues. Trimming at V came to 5 bases and at J to 3 bases, leaving 5 bases not matched to a gene. CDR1 is SEHNR and CDR2 is FQNEAQ in the germline V gene (reference sequence). In nucleotides, the CDR3 is TGTGCCAGCAGCCCGCGGGGAGGGACAGATACGCAGTATTTT. Its translation is CASSPRGGTDTQYF.

This chain connects TRBV20-1 to TRBJ2-1, with TRBD2 identical over 13 bases. CDR3 length equals 17 residues. Germline assignment: CDR1 DFQATT and CDR2 SNEGSKA (reference sequence). J gave up 3 bases and V 3 bases, and 8 bases lay outside the gene matches. CDR3 DNA sequence: TGCAGTGCTAGTATACTAGCGGGAGGGGGGGTCTACAATGAGCAGTTCTTC. Translation gives CSASILAGGGVYNEQFF.